This is a list of T cell receptor beta chains from one sample in a study of cytomegalovirus exposure and HLA in healthy donors. TCRdb keeps only in-frame clones here, not all; method: immunoSEQ multiplex PCR. The sample lists 150,000 or so clones, 80% to 90% occurring once. The sequenced sample was PBMCs. The source is a man in his late teens or twenties in good health and CMV-seronegative. The CDR3 runs from the conserved cysteine through the conserved F or W. Each record gives: V gene, J gene, clone size, D gene, CDR3 DNA, CDR3 protein. A D gene is named only where the DNA matches it firmly. Some rows have no size entry. The others give once, few or many, or a class for an expanded clone.

TRBV14,TRBJ2-5,once,-,TGTGCCAGCAGCCAAGCGAAGGGACTTGGCGGCTTCGAGACCCAGTACTTC,CASSQAKGLGGFETQYF
TRBV10-3,TRBJ1-5,-,-,TGTGCCATCAGTGAACAGCCCAATCAGCCCCAGCATTTT,CAISEQPNQPQHF
TRBV5-4,TRBJ1-4,-,TRBD1,TGTGCCAGCAGCCTACAGGGGGCGCGTAATGAAAAACTGTTTTTT,CASSLQGARNEKLFF
TRBV7-2,TRBJ2-5,-,TRBD1,TGTGCCAGCAGCTCATCCCGGGACAGGGTTGAAGAGACCCAGTACTTC,CASSSSRDRVEETQYF
TRBV11-2,TRBJ2-7,few,TRBD2,TGTGCCAGCAGCAGAGCTGGGTCTAGCGGAACCTACGAGCAGTACTTC,CASSRAGSSGTYEQYF
TRBV7-2,TRBJ2-3,-,TRBD2,TGTGCCAGCAGCTCGAGGACTAGCGGAGCAGATACGCAGTATTTT,CASSSRTSGADTQYF
TRBV7-9,TRBJ2-4,-,TRBD1,TGTGCCAGCAGCTCGGGATGGGACAGGGGGTCCAAAAACATTCAGTACTTC,CASSSGWDRGSKNIQYF
TRBV4-2,TRBJ2-1,-,-,TGTGCCAGCAGCCAAGGACTCAACAATGAGCAGTTCTTC,CASSQGLNNEQFF
TRBV7-9,TRBJ2-7,once,TRBD1,TGTGCCAGCAGCTTAGAGCAGGGGGCGCATACGTACTTC,CASSLEQGAHTYF
TRBV30,TRBJ2-3,-,TRBD1,TGTGCCTGGAGTCCACCCGAATACAGGGGGAGCACAGATACGCAGTATTTT,CAWSPPEYRGSTDTQYF
TRBV5-4,TRBJ2-1,few,-,TGTGCCAGCAGCTTGTGGTCGGGGTACACCTCCTACAATGAGCAGTTCTTC,CASSLWSGYTSYNEQFF
TRBV10-3,TRBJ1-4,-,TRBD1,TGTGCCTCCCAAAGGGGGCCGGAGGAAAAACTGTTTTTT,CASQRGPEEKLFF
TRBV9,TRBJ2-1,-,TRBD1,TGTGCCAGCAGCGTAGCGTCAGGGGGCTACTACAATGAGCAGTTCTTC,CASSVASGGYYNEQFF
TRBV27,TRBJ1-1,-,-,TGTGCCAGTTTGCTGGGACTTGAAGCTTTCTTT,CASLLGLEAFF
TRBV28,TRBJ2-7,-,TRBD2,TGTGCCAGCAGTTCCCTCGGGACTAGAGGCGAGCAGTACTTC,CASSSLGTRGEQYF
TRBV2,TRBJ2-5,-,-,TGTGCCAGCAGGAAGGGGACCCGACTAGGGGAGACCCAGTACTTC,CASRKGTRLGETQYF
TRBV5-3,TRBJ1-2,-,-,TGTGCCAGAAGCTTGGGTGGCAGAAACTATGGCTACACCTTC,CARSLGGRNYGYTF
TRBV5-1,TRBJ2-5,once,-,TGCGCCAGCACCCCTTCAGGGTCCCTGCAAGAGACCCAGTACTTC,CASTPSGSLQETQYF
TRBV28,TRBJ1-2,-,-,TGTGCCAGCAGTACCTCCCTTGCAGATAACTATGGCTACACCTTC,CASSTSLADNYGYTF
TRBV6-5,TRBJ2-7,-,TRBD2,TGTGCCAGCAGTTACTTCGGCGGGAGGCCCTACGAGCAGTACTTC,CASSYFGGRPYEQYF
TRBV6-6,TRBJ2-1,-,TRBD2,TGTGCCAGCAGTTACTCAACTAGCGCGAACAATGAGCAGTTCTTC,CASSYSTSANNEQFF
TRBV11-2,TRBJ1-2,-,-,TGTGCCAGCAGCTTAGGGTTCGGCGGAAGCTATGGCTACACCTTC,CASSLGFGGSYGYTF
TRBV4-1,TRBJ1-3,-,-,TGCGCCAGCAGCCAAGAGGGTCAGGGTGGTGGAAACACCATATATTTT,CASSQEGQGGGNTIYF
TRBV7-8,TRBJ2-5,-,TRBD2,TGTGCCAGCAGCTTAGGTAGCGGGGGGCAATCAACCCAGTACTTC,CASSLGSGGQSTQYF
TRBV5-4,TRBJ1-1,-,-,TGTGCCAGCACCATCAATTCCCGCAGGTCGAACACTGAAGCTTTCTTT,CASTINSRRSNTEAFF
TRBV6-1,TRBJ1-3,once,TRBD1,TGTGCCAGCAGGGTTACAGGGGGCGCAGGAAACACCATATATTTT,CASRVTGGAGNTIYF
TRBV15,TRBJ2-1,-,TRBD2,TGTGCCACCAGCCCACCCCGGACTAGCGGGAGTAGGGGTGAGCAGTTCTTC,CATSPPRTSGSRGEQFF
TRBV5-4,TRBJ2-1,-,TRBD1,TGTGCCAGCGGAAACCGGGACAGGGGGAATGAGCAGTTCTTC,CASGNRDRGNEQFF
TRBV30,TRBJ2-7,once,TRBD2,TGTGCCTGGAGCCACGGGGGGGATTCCTACGAGCAGTACTTC,CAWSHGGDSYEQYF
TRBV28,TRBJ1-6,-,-,TGTGCCAGCAACCCAGGCCCCCGGGGTAATTCACCCCTCCACTTT,CASNPGPRGNSPLHF
TRBV7-9,TRBJ1-1,few,TRBD1,TGTGCCAGCAGCTCTTACAGGGGGGCGAACACTGAAGCTTTCTTT,CASSSYRGANTEAFF
TRBV5-4,TRBJ2-1,-,TRBD2,TGTGCCAGCAGCTTGGCGCTAGCGGGAGGGCCTGTCGTGGTCTTC,CASSLALAGGPVVVF
TRBV7-2,TRBJ2-1,-,TRBD2,TGTGCCAGCAGGACTAGCGGGAGGCAATACAATGAGCAGTTCTTC,CASRTSGRQYNEQFF
TRBV9,TRBJ1-2,once,-,TGTGCCAGCAGCGTAGCTGGAGGGGTCTATGGCTACACCTTC,CASSVAGGVYGYTF
TRBV6-6,TRBJ2-1,once,TRBD2,TGTGCCAGCAGGGGGAGACTAGCGGGGGGGCCCGATGAGCAGTTCTTC,CASRGRLAGGPDEQFF
TRBV7-3,TRBJ2-2,-,-,TGTGCCAGCAGCTTAACAGGAGCGAACACCGGGGAGCTGTTTTTT,CASSLTGANTGELFF
TRBV27,TRBJ2-1,-,TRBD1,TGTGCCAGCAGTCTCGGGACAGGCAATGAGCAGTTCTTC,CASSLGTGNEQFF
TRBV11-3,TRBJ2-1,-,-,TGTGCCAGCAGCTTAGCGGGAAGCAATGAGCAGTTCTTC,CASSLAGSNEQFF
TRBV18,TRBJ1-4,-,-,TGTGCCAGCTCAAGCCAGGGGAATGAAAAACTGTTTTTT,CASSSQGNEKLFF
TRBV1,TRBJ1-2,-,-,TGCACCAGCAGCCACCTGAGGGGACAGACGTATGGCTACACCTTC,CTSSHLRGQTYGYTF
TRBV6-5,TRBJ1-1,-,-,TGTGCCAGCAGTTTCACCGGCGGGGGGAACACTGAAGCTTTCTTT,CASSFTGGGNTEAFF
TRBV19,TRBJ1-2,-,TRBD1,TGTGCCAGTACCAACACCGGGACAGGTGGTGGCTACACCTTC,CASTNTGTGGGYTF
TRBV5-5,TRBJ1-2,-,-,TGTGCCAGCAGCTCCTTGCGGGACTATGGCTACACCTTC,CASSSLRDYGYTF